Here is one T cell receptor (beta chain) with its context. Its antigen is unknown. The CDR3 sequence is 15 residues long. Germline V gene data show CDR1 as SQVTM and CDR2 as ANQGSEA. Trimming cost V 4 bases and J 2 bases; bases outside gene matches: 5. The PCR contained 60 Vbeta and 13 Jbeta primers. Sequenced by immunoSEQ multiplex PCR; TCRdb stores in-frame clones only, minus some. The sample records about 160,000 clones, roughly 80% being singletons. This entry belongs to a study of cytomegalovirus exposure and HLA in healthy donors. Study conclusions and caveats: It was reported that the classifier diagnosed cytomegalovirus status with high specificity and sensitivity in both the original and validation cohorts. Association with HLA alleles at 0.05 false discovery rate was found for 15,000 to 20,000 TCR beta sequences in a later analysis.

Material for sequencing was PBMCs. The chain recombines TRBV29-1 with TRBJ2-3, with TRBD2 identical over 11 bases. The receptor was isolated from a young man in good health and CMV-seropositive. CDR3 sequence: CSVALAGGHTDTQYF. The CDR3 DNA reads as TGCAGCGTTGCCCTAGCGGGGGGTCACACAGATACGCAGTATTTT.